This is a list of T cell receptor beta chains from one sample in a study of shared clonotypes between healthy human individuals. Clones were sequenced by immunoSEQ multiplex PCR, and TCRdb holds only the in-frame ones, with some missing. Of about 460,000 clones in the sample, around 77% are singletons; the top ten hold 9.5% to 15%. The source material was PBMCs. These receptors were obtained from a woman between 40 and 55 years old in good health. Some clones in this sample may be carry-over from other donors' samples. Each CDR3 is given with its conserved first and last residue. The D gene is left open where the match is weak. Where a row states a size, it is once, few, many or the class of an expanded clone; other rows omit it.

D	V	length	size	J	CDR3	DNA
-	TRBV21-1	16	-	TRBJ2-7	CASSKGRGQAAYEQYF	TGTGCCAGCAGCAAAGGGAGGGGACAGGCCGCGTACGAGCAGTACTTC
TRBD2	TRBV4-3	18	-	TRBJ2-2	CASSQEATSGDNTGELFF	TGCGCCAGCAGCCAAGAAGCCACTAGCGGGGATAACACCGGGGAGCTGTTTTTT
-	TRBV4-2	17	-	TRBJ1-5	CASSQDLPGGWDQPQHF	TGTGCCAGCAGCCAAGATCTCCCGGGCGGGTGGGATCAGCCCCAGCATTTT
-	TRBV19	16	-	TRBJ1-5	CASSIDAGSGNQPQHF	TGTGCCAGTAGTATAGATGCGGGGTCCGGCAATCAGCCCCAGCATTTT
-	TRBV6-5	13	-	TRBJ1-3	CASKFSSGNTIYF	TGTGCCAGCAAGTTCAGCTCTGGAAACACCATATATTTT
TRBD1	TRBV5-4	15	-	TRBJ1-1	CASTADPDRGTEAFF	TGTGCCAGCACCGCGGATCCGGACAGGGGCACTGAAGCTTTCTTT
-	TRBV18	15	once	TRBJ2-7	CASSPPGLLGGEQYF	TGTGCCAGCTCACCACCGGGCCTCCTCGGAGGGGAGCAGTACTTC
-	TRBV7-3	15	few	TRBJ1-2	CASSLTVGDNYGYTF	TGTGCCAGCAGCTTAACGGTCGGGGATAACTATGGCTACACCTTC
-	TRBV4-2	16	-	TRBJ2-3	CASSQRDDSGTDTQYF	TGTGCCAGCAGCCAACGGGACGACTCGGGCACAGATACGCAGTATTTT
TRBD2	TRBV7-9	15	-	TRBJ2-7	CASSSVAGPGAEQYF	TGTGCCAGCAGCTCCGTAGCGGGTCCCGGTGCCGAGCAGTACTTC
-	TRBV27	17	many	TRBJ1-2	CATSQGRGDRLNYGYTF	TGTGCCACTTCGCAGGGGAGAGGGGATCGCCTAAACTATGGCTACACCTTC
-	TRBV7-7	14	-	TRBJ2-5	CASSPGQTKETQYF	TGTGCTAGCAGCCCCGGACAGACAAAAGAGACCCAGTACTTC
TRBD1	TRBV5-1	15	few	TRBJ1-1	CASSLSGTGNTEAFF	TGCGCCAGCAGCTTATCCGGGACAGGGAACACTGAAGCTTTCTTT
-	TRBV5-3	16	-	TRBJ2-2	CARSFRLGRRTGELFF	TGTGCCAGAAGCTTTCGTCTGGGGAGGCGCACCGGGGAGCTGTTTTTT
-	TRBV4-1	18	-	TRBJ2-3	CASSQEYGYYTSTDTQYF	TGCGCCAGCAGCCAAGAATACGGGTACTACACCAGCACAGATACGCAGTATTTT
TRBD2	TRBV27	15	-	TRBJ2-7	CASTDRPSGRGEQYF	TGTGCCAGCACCGACAGGCCTAGCGGGAGAGGCGAGCAGTACTTC
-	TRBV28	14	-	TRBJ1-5	CASTVKQGYQPQHF	TGTGCCAGCACCGTAAAACAGGGCTATCAGCCCCAGCATTTT
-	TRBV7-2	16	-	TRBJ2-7	CASSLGSGGTAYEQYF	TGTGCCAGCAGCTTAGGTAGCGGCGGAACCGCCTACGAGCAGTACTTC
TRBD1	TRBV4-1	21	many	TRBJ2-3	CASSPLRETGGWQLGTDTQYF	TGCGCCAGCAGCCCCCTACGGGAAACAGGGGGCTGGCAACTGGGCACAGATACGCAGTATTTT
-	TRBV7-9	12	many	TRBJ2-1	CASSPDENEQFF	TGTGCCAGCAGCCCCGACGAGAATGAGCAGTTCTTC
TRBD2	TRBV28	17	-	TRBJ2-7	CASRPGTSGTSSYEQYF	TGTGCCAGCAGACCTGGGACTAGCGGGACTAGCTCCTACGAGCAGTACTTC
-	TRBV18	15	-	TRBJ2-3	CASSPTGSFSDTQYF	TGTGCCAGCTCACCGACCGGGAGTTTCTCAGATACGCAGTATTTT
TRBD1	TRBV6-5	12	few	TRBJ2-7	CASSHDRGEQYF	TGTGCCAGCAGCCATGACAGGGGCGAGCAGTACTTC
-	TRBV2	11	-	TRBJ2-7	CASLIAFEQYF	TGTGCCAGCTTGATAGCGTTCGAGCAGTACTTC
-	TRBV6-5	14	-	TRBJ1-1	CASSYSGGRVKAFF	TGTGCCAGCAGTTACTCGGGGGGGAGGGTCAAAGCTTTCTTT
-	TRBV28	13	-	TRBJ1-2	CASSFTNFYGYTF	TGTGCCAGCAGTTTCACTAACTTCTATGGCTACACCTTC
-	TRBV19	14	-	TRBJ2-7	CASSIQGDPYEQYF	TGTGCCAGTAGTATCCAGGGAGATCCCTACGAGCAGTACTTC
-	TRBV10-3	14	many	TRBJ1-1	CAIGFGGVNTEAFF	TGTGCCATCGGCTTCGGGGGGGTGAACACTGAAGCTTTCTTT